These 18 T cell receptor beta chains were all obtained from the same sample, sequenced in a study of CD8 T cells in Susac syndrome. Random-hexamer reverse transcription was applied to roughly 0.45 to 1 ug RNA. Each CDR3 protein is one row after TCRdb ran MiXCR on the immunoSEQ multiplex PCR reads. The table includes 150,000 or so distinct CDR3 sequences, 85% to 95% detected once. Specimen: CD4+ T cells from PBMCs. The receptors were gathered from a human donor with Susac syndrome.

This clonotype has a single count. The chain joins TRBV11-2 to TRBJ2-7, with 7 bases fitting TRBD1. Germline loops: CDR1 SGHAT, CDR2 FQNNGV. The CDR3 sequence is 16 residues long. J gave up 5 bases and V 5 bases, and 15 bases lay outside the gene matches. CDR3 bases: TGTGCCAGCAGCCAAACAGGGGCCCATGGATCTGACGAGCAGTACTTC. This sequence encodes CASSQTGAHGSDEQYF.

The chain combines TRBV10-3 with TRBJ2-1; 7 positions agree with TRBD1. Germline V lookup: CDR1 ENHRY, CDR2 SYGVKD. This CDR3 contains 14 residues. Trimming took 9 bases from V and 8 from J; bases not matched to a gene: 13. CDR3 DNA: TGTGCCATTACCGGGACAGTCAACAGGGATGAGCAGTTCTTC. Protein product: CAITGTVNRDEQFF.

The chain joins TRBV20-1 to TRBJ1-1; TRBD1 matches at 8 bases. Trimming cost V 6 bases and J 0 bases; bases outside gene matches: 15. Germline V lookup: CDR1 DFQATT, CDR2 SNEGSKA (reference sequence). The CDR3 has 17 amino acids. The CDR3 reads CSARKWGTGSLNTEAFF. The CDR3 DNA reads as TGCAGTGCCAGAAAATGGGGGACAGGATCTCTGAACACTGAAGCTTTCTTT.

The J gene is TRBJ2-7, the V gene TRBV6-5; the match to TRBD1 covers 7 bases. The V and J ends lost 6 bases and 0 bases, in that order; junction bases with no gene match: 5. This CDR3 is 14 amino acids long. Germline CDR1 and CDR2: MNHEY and SVGAGI. CDR3 coding DNA: TGTGCCAGCAGGACGGACAGGAGCTCCTACGAGCAGTACTTC. It codes for CASRTDRSSYEQYF.

This rearrangement joins TRBV12-3 or TRBV12-4 to TRBJ1-1, with D perhaps TRBD1 (6 bases). V was clipped by 8 bases and J by 2 bases, with 15 bases between them. The CDR3 covers 14 residues. The CDR3 reads CASRRGQKNTEAFF. CDR3 nucleotides: TGTGCCAGCCGACGGGGGCAGAAAAACACTGAAGCTTTCTTT.

The CDR3 region is CSARSTEHTEAFF. As DNA, the CDR3 is TGCAGTGCTAGGTCGACGGAGCACACTGAAGCTTTCTTT. This chain joins TRBV20-1 and TRBJ1-1; D gene unclear. Trimming left V 3 bases short and J 3 bases short, with 11 bases between. The CDR3 extends over 13 amino acids. Germline V gene lookup returns CDR1 DFQATT and CDR2 SNEGSKA (reference sequence).

This clonotype is a singleton in its sample. The CDR3 region is CASSEGPDGELFF. CDR3 nucleotides: TGTGCCAGCAGTGAAGGACCAGACGGGGAGCTGTTTTTT. The chain uses TRBV2 and TRBJ2-2; D gene ambiguous. V was clipped by 1 base and J by 7 bases, with 7 bases between them. CDR3 length equals 13 residues. Germline CDR1 SNHLY, CDR2 FYNNEI.

The chain uses TRBV19 and TRBJ1-6; maybe TRBD1 (5 bases). This CDR3 contains 14 residues. Germline CDR1 reads LNHDA; CDR2 reads SQIVND (reference sequence). Deletions cut 3 bases from V and 7 bases from J, with 10 bases between. Written as DNA, the CDR3 is TGTGCCAGTAGTATGGCAGGGAAGAATTCACCCCTCCACTTT. It is translated as CASSMAGKNSPLHF.

This clonotype was seen a single time. The CDR3 protein is CASSEQNYGYTF. The CDR3 DNA reads as TGTGCCAGCAGTGAGCAGAACTATGGCTACACCTTC. The chain is built from TRBV12-3 or TRBV12-4 and TRBJ1-2; D gene ambiguous. The CDR3 totals 12 residues. The V end lost 5 bases, the J end lost 2 bases, and 6 bases lay between the germline ends.

The chain links TRBV24-1 to TRBJ2-7, with D uncertain. Per the germline V gene, CDR1 is KGHDR and CDR2 is SFDVKD. V lost 4 bases and J lost 9, with 21 bases in between. The CDR3 length is 15 residues. CDR3 region: CATSEPEMAFGGQYF. The CDR3 bases are TGTGCCACCAGTGAACCAGAGATGGCGTTCGGCGGGCAGTACTTC.

The V and J genes are TRBV9 and TRBJ2-1; 8 positions agree with TRBD2. Germline CDR1 and CDR2: SGDLS and YYNGEE. Trimming took 0 bases from V and 9 from J; bases not matched to a gene: 5. The CDR3 has 14 amino acids. Here the CDR3 DNA reads TGTGCCAGCAGCGTAGCGGGGGGGCAGGGTGAGCAGTTCTTC. Residues: CASSVAGGQGEQFF.

The chain uses TRBV29-1 and TRBJ2-1; D remains unclear. Germline CDR1 SQVTM, CDR2 ANQGSEA. The ends were cut back, 5 bases at V and 7 bases at J, with 12 bases in the middle. The CDR3 has 12 residues. The CDR3 protein is CSVSQILNEQFF. The CDR3 DNA reads as TGCAGCGTTTCTCAAATCTTAAATGAGCAGTTCTTC.

About this clonotype itself: A read error may produce the germline difference seen at one junction end. This sequence joins TRBV2 and TRBJ1-2, with 10 bases lining up with TRBD1. There are 11 residues in the CDR3. The germline V gene encodes CDR1 SNHLY and CDR2 FYNNEI. The CDR3 loop reads CASSRDRGKGF. The CDR3 DNA follows: TGTGCCAGCAGCCGGGACAGGGGCAAAGGCTTC.

V is TRBV7-2 and J is TRBJ1-4; 12 positions agree with TRBD1. Germline CDR1 is SGHTA and CDR2 is FQGNSA. Germline trimming cut 8 bases from V and 8 bases from J; bases unmatched to any gene: 3. The CDR3 spans 13 residues. CDR3 amino acids: CASGTGGLEKLFF. CDR3 coding DNA: TGTGCCAGCGGGACAGGGGGCTTAGAAAAACTGTTTTTT.

The chain combines TRBV5-4 with TRBJ2-1, with TRBD1 identical over 9 bases. The germline CDR1 and CDR2 sequences are SGHNT and YYREEE (reference sequence). V lost 0 bases, J lost 7 bases, and 8 bases stayed unmatched. This CDR3 spans 16 amino acids. Here the CDR3 DNA reads TGTGCCAGCAGCTTGGCGGGGACAGGGTCAAGGAATGAGCAGTTCTTC. Protein: CASSLAGTGSRNEQFF.

The chain recombines TRBV29-1 with TRBJ2-1, with 8 bases identical to TRBD1. V shed 1 base and J 2 bases; nucleotides not matched to a gene: 4. CDR3 length: 15 residues. Germline V gene data show CDR1 as SQVTM and CDR2 as ANQGSEA. In nucleotides, the CDR3 is TGCAGCGTTGAAGTTGGACAGGGCACCTACAATGAGCAGTTCTTC. This translates into CSVEVGQGTYNEQFF.

V is TRBV29-1 and J is TRBJ2-1; D might be TRBD2 (5 bases). V was clipped by 3 bases and J by 8 bases, with 8 bases between them. This CDR3 is 11 amino acids long. The germline gives CDR1 SQVTM, CDR2 ANQGSEA. The CDR3 is CSVDRGYEQFF. The CDR3 DNA sequence: TGCAGCGTTGACCGGGGTTATGAGCAGTTCTTC.

J is TRBJ2-2 and V is TRBV3-1, with D unresolved. The CDR3 runs 12 residues. CDR1 and CDR2 (germline): LGHDT, YNNKEL (reference sequence). V was shortened by 3 bases and J by 6 bases, with 5 bases between the two germline ends. The CDR3 reads CASSQAAGELFF. The DNA of the CDR3 is TGTGCCAGCAGCCAGGCGGCCGGGGAGCTGTTTTTT.